These 9 T cell receptor beta chains were sequenced from one sample in a study of graft-versus-host responses after intestinal transplantation. What these receptors recognize is not known. Sequenced by immunoSEQ multiplex PCR; TCRdb stores in-frame clones only, minus some. The table lists over 75,000 clones, around 86% of them singletons. Sequenced material: unstimulated CD8+ T cells sorted from spleen or lymph node cells, taken before transplant. The receptors shown here come from a human donor who was the organ donor for an intestinal transplant.

The V gene is TRBV5-4, the J gene TRBJ2-3; D not certain. CDR3 length: 15 residues. Germline CDR1 and CDR2: SGHNT and YYREEE (reference sequence). V gave up 0 bases and J gave up 3 bases, with 11 bases separating them. The CDR3 region is CASSLAPRVTDTQYF. CDR3 sequence (DNA): TGTGCCAGCAGCTTGGCCCCGAGAGTAACAGATACGCAGTATTTT.

This sequence joins TRBV25-1 and TRBJ1-5; D ambiguous. The V gene's germline CDR1 is MGHDK and CDR2 SYGVNS. The V end lost 7 bases, the J end lost 8 bases, and 6 bases lay between the germline ends. The CDR3 runs 10 residues. CDR3 bases: TGTGCCAGCATGGGGAAGCCCCAGCATTTT. The encoded protein is CASMGKPQHF.

The chain carries TRBV11-2 and TRBJ1-1, with 10 bases fitting TRBD1. With V trimmed by 3 bases and J by 0 bases, 1 base remained unmatched. The CDR3 is 15 amino acids. Germline V gene sequence: CDR1 SGHAT, CDR2 FQNNGV. The CDR3 sequence is CASSFGQGVNTEAFF. The CDR3 bases are TGTGCCAGCAGCTTCGGACAGGGGGTGAACACTGAAGCTTTCTTT.

J is TRBJ2-7 and V is TRBV4-1; 9 bases are a match to TRBD1. Trimming took 1 base from V and 5 from J; bases not matched to a gene: 0. The CDR3 runs to 13 residues. CDR1 and CDR2 from the germline V gene are MGHRA and YSYEKL. CDR3 nucleotide sequence: TGCGCCAGCAGCCAAGGGACAGGGGACGAGCAGTACTTC. It encodes CASSQGTGDEQYF.

The chain links TRBV2 to TRBJ1-4, with TRBD1 matching 7 bases. Germline V gene lookup returns CDR1 SNHLY and CDR2 FYNNEI. V lost 5 bases to trimming and J lost 8 bases; unmatched junction nucleotides: 11. CDR3 length equals 15 residues. The CDR3: CASSHYRGLFEKLFF. The CDR3, as DNA: TGTGCCAGCAGTCACTACAGGGGCCTCTTCGAAAAACTGTTTTTT.

This chain joins TRBV7-2 and TRBJ2-1; 9 bases agree with TRBD1. The trim removed 6 bases at V and 6 bases at J, leaving 6 bases unmatched. The CDR3 spans 14 residues. Germline CDR1 is SGHTA and CDR2 is FQGNSA. The chain's CDR3 is CASSSWTGANEQFF. The CDR3 nucleotides are TGTGCCAGCAGTTCCTGGACAGGGGCCAATGAGCAGTTCTTC.

This clone has a single count. The chain is built from TRBV4-2 and TRBJ2-3; D gene ambiguous. The CDR3 totals 18 residues. The V gene lost 0 bases and the J gene lost 1 base, with 17 bases spanning the gap. Germline CDR1 and CDR2: LGHNA and YNFKEQ. In DNA, the CDR3 is TGTGCCAGCAGCCAAGATCCCGGCCCACCAGGAGGCACAGATACGCAGTATTTT. Its translation is CASSQDPGPPGGTDTQYF.

This chain uses TRBV28 with TRBJ1-5; TRBD1 matches at 9 bases. With V trimmed by 9 bases and J by 2 bases, 5 bases remained unmatched. The CDR3 spans 14 residues. Germline-derived CDR1 and CDR2 are MDHEN and SYDVKM. CDR3 in amino acids: CASKDRGGNQPQHF. The CDR3 DNA reads TGTGCCAGTAAGGACAGGGGCGGCAATCAGCCCCAGCATTTT.

V usage is TRBV5-4 and J usage is TRBJ2-1; 7 nucleotides align to TRBD2. CDR3 length: 13 residues. Per germline, CDR1 SGHNT and CDR2 YYREEE (reference sequence). V lost 1 base, J lost 15 bases, and 10 bases stayed unmatched. The CDR3 sequence is CASSLTSRSSGFF. DNA of the CDR3: TGTGCCAGCAGCTTGACAAGTAGGTCTAGCGGGTTCTTC.